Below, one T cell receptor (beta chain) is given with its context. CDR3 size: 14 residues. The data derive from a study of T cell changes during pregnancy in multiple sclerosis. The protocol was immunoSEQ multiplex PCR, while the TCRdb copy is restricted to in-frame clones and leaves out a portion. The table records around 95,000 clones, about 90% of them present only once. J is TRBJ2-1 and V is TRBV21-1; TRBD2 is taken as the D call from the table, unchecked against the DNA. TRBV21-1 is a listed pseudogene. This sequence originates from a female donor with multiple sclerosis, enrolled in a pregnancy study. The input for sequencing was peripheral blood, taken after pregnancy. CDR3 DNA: TGTGCCAGCAGCTTAATATTACTTCACAATGAGCAGTTCTTC. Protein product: CASSLILLHNEQFF.